The TCR beta chain under discussion was sequenced for a study of Ad26.COV2.S vaccination and SARS-CoV-2 variants. At the level of the study: The COV1001 Ad26.COV2.S trial arm included the donor. Overall study results and limits: Breadth and depth estimates from TCRs may understate total T cell responses. It was vaccine recipients, not placebo recipients, who had the higher spike-specific TCR breadth.

The sample's treatment: roughly 20 received Ad26.COV2.S at low or high dose, single or two shots; about 5 received placebo; per-sample allocation not given. Samples were taken on day 63 after the first vaccine or placebo injection. Spike of the Wuhan-strain SARS-CoV-2 was expressed by an Ad26 vector, which formed the vaccine. Unmatched junction bases numbered 7, after V lost 2 bases and J lost 9 bases. Germline lookup yields CDR1 SGHTA and CDR2 FQGTGA. The CDR3 runs 14 residues. This clone was seen a single time. Antigen specificity is unknown. Some clones are missing from TCRdb's copy, which holds only in-frame ones; the method was immunoSEQ multiplex PCR. The sample records some 390,000 clones, 70% to 90% being singletons.

The specimen was peripheral blood, collected in a trial of Ad26.COV2.S vaccine versus placebo. This receptor was identified in a person aged 18 to 59 who received the Ad26.COV2.S COVID-19 vaccine or a placebo. The rearrangement joins TRBV7-3 to TRBJ2-1; 7 bases match TRBD2. CDR3 DNA: TGTGCCAGCAGCTTAGAGGGGAGGGCCGGTGAGCAGTTCTTC. This translates into CASSLEGRAGEQFF.